The 32 T cell receptor beta chains listed next were all sequenced from one sample in a study of T cells in Graves' hyperthyroidism and ophthalmopathy. The investigators amplified TCR beta CDR3 regions from RNA transcripts. The HTBI primer set drove a first-round RT-PCR of the TCR CDR3. One entry per CDR3 protein, called by TCRdb with MiXCR from the multiplex PCR reads. The table has more than 650,000 distinct CDR3 sequences, less than 15% seen once. The material sequenced was blood. These TCRs come from a woman aged 18-35 years with Graves' hyperthyroidism.

The V gene is TRBV20-1, the J gene TRBJ2-7; D not resolved. The CDR3 extends over 12 amino acids. V was pared by 3 bases and J by 3 bases, with 9 bases between. Germline CDR1 DFQATT, CDR2 SNEGSKA (reference sequence). The CDR3 bases are TGCAGTGCTAGTGCGGACCGCTACGAGCAGTACTTC. Protein sequence: CSASADRYEQYF.

This clonotype was seen only a few times. The gene calls are TRBV6-1 and TRBJ2-1; D assignment may be TRBD1 or TRBD2 (5 bases each). The CDR3 sequence is 15 residues long. V lost 5 bases and J 6 bases, leaving 17 bases between the germline ends. Germline CDR1 MNHNS, CDR2 SASEGT. Here the CDR3 reads CASSYTAGRGNEQFF. The CDR3 coding sequence is TGTGCCAGCAGTTATACGGCGGGTAGGGGCAATGAGCAGTTCTTC.

This chain joins TRBV2 and TRBJ1-4; weak D call: TRBD1 (5 bases). CDR3 size: 17 residues. The germline CDR1 and CDR2 sequences are SNHLY and FYNNEI. V was shortened by 6 bases and J by 8 bases, with 25 bases between the two germline ends. CDR3 sequence (DNA): TGTGCCAGCAGCTCAGTCCGGGACGCACCCAATAAGGAAAAACTGTTTTTT. This codes for CASSSVRDAPNKEKLFF.

This clonotype came up many times. The rearrangement joins TRBV11-2 to TRBJ1-1; tentative D call: TRBD1 (5 bases). Germline V lookup: CDR1 SGHAT, CDR2 FQNNGV. The CDR3 has 16 residues. V lost 2 bases and J lost 1, with 14 bases in between. The CDR3 DNA is TGTGCCAGCAGCTTAATGGGACCCAACGAGAACACTGAAGCTTTCTTT. Amino acid sequence: CASSLMGPNENTEAFF.

The sample holds a few counts of this clonotype. The CDR3 protein is CASSLRVSYNEQFF. DNA of the CDR3: TGTGCCAGCAGTTTGAGGGTTAGCTACAATGAGCAGTTCTTC. This chain connects TRBV2 to TRBJ2-1, with D possibly being TRBD2 (5 bases). Per the germline V gene, CDR1 is SNHLY and CDR2 is FYNNEI. This CDR3 has 14 residues. The germline V and J ends were trimmed by 5 bases and 3 bases, with 11 bases remaining between them.

There are many counts of this clonotype. The chain joins TRBV30 to TRBJ1-4; tentative D call: TRBD1 (6 bases). Trimming shortened V by 4 bases and J by 8 bases, and 17 bases separated the two germline ends. CDR1 GTSNPN and CDR2 SVGIG come from the germline V gene (reference sequence). The CDR3 extends over 14 amino acids. CDR3 region: CAWKGGQSPEKLFF. In DNA, the CDR3 is TGTGCCTGGAAAGGGGGGCAGTCACCCGAAAAACTGTTTTTT.

The sample holds many counts of this clonotype. The rearrangement links TRBV11-3 to TRBJ1-1, with TRBD1 identical over 8 bases. CDR3 length: 14 amino acids. Germline lookup yields CDR1 SGHNT and CDR2 YENEEA. The V gene end was trimmed by 3 bases and the J gene end by 5 bases; junction bases not matched to a gene: 5. Written as DNA, the CDR3 is TGTGCCAGCAGCTTGACAGGGGATGTTACTGAAGCTTTCTTT. Translating it yields CASSLTGDVTEAFF.

In its sample, this clonotype was seen a few times. This sequence joins TRBV4-1 and TRBJ2-7; 9 positions match TRBD1. The ends lost 1 base at V and 3 bases at J; junction bases unmatched: 1. There are 14 residues in the CDR3. Per germline, CDR1 MGHRA and CDR2 YSYEKL. The CDR3 protein is CASSQGGQGYEQYF. The CDR3 DNA is TGCGCCAGCAGCCAAGGGGGACAGGGCTACGAGCAGTACTTC.

The table lists this clonotype with many counts. The chain links TRBV20-1 to TRBJ1-2; tentatively, D is TRBD1 (6 bases). Germline V gene data show CDR1 as DFQATT and CDR2 as SNEGSKA (reference sequence). The CDR3 runs to 15 residues. V dropped 0 bases and J dropped 4 bases, with 15 bases sitting between them. In DNA, the CDR3 is TGCAGTGCTAGAGATTCACGGACAGCGCTCTATGGCTACACCTTC. This sequence encodes CSARDSRTALYGYTF.

This clonotype was observed a few times. The rearrangement uses TRBV20-1 and TRBJ2-1, with 11 bases that match TRBD2. This CDR3 spans 16 amino acids. CDR1 and CDR2 from the germline V gene are DFQATT and SNEGSKA (reference sequence). V was pared by 1 base and J by 4 bases, with 6 bases of the junction left unmatched. The CDR3 sequence: CSARVLAGELYNEQFF. In DNA form, the CDR3 reads TGCAGTGCTAGAGTACTAGCGGGAGAGCTTTACAATGAGCAGTTCTTC.

Ten or more counts support this clonotype. The rearrangement uses TRBV10-3 and TRBJ2-1, with 8 bases aligning to TRBD2. CDR3 length: 13 amino acids. CDR1 and CDR2 from the germline V gene are ENHRY and SYGVKD. V was clipped by 10 bases and J by 4 bases; unmatched bases: 6. CDR3 bases: TGTGCCACCGAAGCGGGAGTGTACAATGAGCAGTTCTTC. It translates to CATEAGVYNEQFF.

This clonotype has only a few counts. CDR3 in DNA: TGTGCCAGCAGTTTAGACAGTCGAAGCTCTGGGGCCAACGTCCTGACTTTC. Encoded protein: CASSLDSRSSGANVLTF. The genes are TRBV28 and TRBJ2-6, with TRBD1 as a possible D gene (5 bases). Germline V CDR1 and CDR2: MDHEN, SYDVKM. This CDR3 comprises 17 residues. V lost 2 bases to trimming and J lost 0 bases, with 11 bases between them.

The chain is built from TRBV20-1 and TRBJ2-1; D remains ambiguous. Trimming shortened V by 7 bases and J by 4 bases, and 11 bases separated the two germline ends. The CDR3 contains 12 residues. Germline CDR1 is DFQATT and CDR2 is SNEGSKA (reference sequence). CDR3 in DNA: TGCAGTGTGGGCCCTGCATACAATGAGCAGTTCTTC. Translated, it gives CSVGPAYNEQFF.

This clonotype was recorded a few times. The J gene is TRBJ2-5, the V gene TRBV28, with TRBD2 matching over 12 bases. The CDR3 covers 12 residues. V lost 6 bases to trimming and J lost 13 bases; unmatched junction nucleotides: 6. Per germline, CDR1 MDHEN and CDR2 SYDVKM. The CDR3 DNA follows: TGTGCCAGCAGCCCTAGCGGGAGGGACACGTACTTC. This sequence encodes CASSPSGRDTYF.

This clonotype showed up many times. The CDR3 region is CASSLKREGVKEQYF. The CDR3 coding sequence is TGTGCCAGCAGTTTAAAGCGGGAGGGCGTTAAGGAGCAGTACTTC. The chain combines TRBV27 with TRBJ2-7; 10 bases agree with TRBD2. Germline values: CDR1 MNHEY, CDR2 SMNVEV (reference sequence). V was pared by 2 bases and J by 7 bases, with 8 bases of the junction left unmatched. The CDR3 is 15 amino acids.

The rearrangement joins TRBV20-1 to TRBJ2-2, with 9 bases that match TRBD2. Germline CDR1 DFQATT, CDR2 SNEGSKA (reference sequence). V was clipped by 6 bases and J by 6 bases; unmatched bases: 11. This CDR3 is built from 15 residues. The CDR3 DNA is TGCAGTGCCCCCCCGTGGAGCGGGAGGTCCGGGGAGCTGTTTTTT. Translation gives CSAPPWSGRSGELFF.

This clonotype was observed at least ten times. This sequence joins TRBV27 and TRBJ1-5, with D unresolved. V was trimmed by 1 base and J by 4 bases, leaving 11 bases between them. Per germline, CDR1 MNHEY and CDR2 SMNVEV (reference sequence). The length of the CDR3 is 15 residues. DNA for the CDR3: TGTGCCAGCAGTTTATACCCCCCTGAAAATCAGCCCCAGCATTTT. It encodes CASSLYPPENQPQHF.

This clonotype appeared many times. V and J are TRBV6-5 and TRBJ2-1; the D gene is possibly TRBD2 (5 bases). This CDR3 is 18 amino acids long. The V gene's germline CDR1 is MNHEY and CDR2 SVGAGI. V shed 1 base and J shed 3 bases, with 19 bases lying between them. The DNA for the CDR3 is TGTGCCAGCAGTTACTTCCCTACTAGTTCTGGGCACTACAATGAGCAGTTCTTC. It specifies CASSYFPTSSGHYNEQFF.

This clonotype was seen repeatedly, ten times or more. The chain couples TRBV28 to TRBJ2-5; D assignment may be TRBD1 or TRBD2 (6 bases each). Germline V gene data show CDR1 as MDHEN and CDR2 as SYDVKM. The V and J ends lost 6 bases and 5 bases respectively, with 13 bases between them. The length of the CDR3 is 13 residues. CDR3 amino acids: CASSLGGPETQYF. For the CDR3, the DNA is TGTGCCAGCAGCCTCGGGGGCCCGGAGACCCAGTACTTC.

The chain is built from TRBV15 and TRBJ1-2; a weak D match, TRBD1 (5 bases). The V end was cut by 2 bases, the J end by 4 bases, with 14 bases between. Germline V gene lookup returns CDR1 LNHNV and CDR2 YYDKDF (reference sequence). The CDR3 is 15 residues long. CDR3 in amino acids: CATSRTGTDSYGYTF. The CDR3 DNA sequence: TGTGCCACCAGCAGAACCGGGACGGACTCCTATGGCTACACCTTC.

This clonotype turned up a few times. CDR3 residues: CASSLSLGAGADTQYF. The CDR3 region has the DNA TGTGCCAGCAGCCTCTCCTTAGGAGCGGGAGCAGATACGCAGTATTTT. The genes are TRBV13 and TRBJ2-3, with 8 bases fitting TRBD2. The J segment lost 4 bases and the V segment lost 5 bases, leaving 11 bases of the junction unmatched. The CDR3 totals 16 residues. CDR1 is PRHDT and CDR2 is FYEKMQ in the germline V gene (reference sequence).

This chain joins TRBV20-1 and TRBJ1-6, with D unclear. Trimming stripped 2 bases from V and 9 bases from J, with 11 bases between. The length of the CDR3 is 13 residues. In germline, CDR1 is DFQATT, CDR2 SNEGSKA (reference sequence). The CDR3 DNA sequence: TGCAGTGCTAGAAAGGGCAAAGCTTCACCCCTCCACTTT. Translation gives CSARKGKASPLHF.

As DNA, the CDR3 is TGCAGCGTTCCGGGACAGAACACCGGGGAGCTGTTTTTT. It encodes CSVPGQNTGELFF. The J gene is TRBJ2-2, the V gene TRBV29-1; possibly TRBD1 for D (6 bases). V was shortened by 5 bases and J by 1 base, with 8 bases between the two germline ends. Per germline, CDR1 SQVTM and CDR2 ANQGSEA. This CDR3 contains 13 residues.

This clonotype was counted at least ten times. The chain uses TRBV19 and TRBJ1-5; no reliable D call. In germline, CDR1 is LNHDA, CDR2 SQIVND (reference sequence). The CDR3 covers 14 residues. V lost 8 bases and J 4 bases, leaving 15 bases between the germline ends. CDR3 loop: CASSRAPGNQPQHF. CDR3 nucleotide sequence: TGTGCCAGTTCCCGGGCCCCTGGGAATCAGCCCCAGCATTTT.

This clonotype has at least ten counts. This chain links TRBV4-2 with TRBJ2-2; unclear D gene. The CDR3 is 15 residues long. The V end lost 0 bases, the J end lost 6 bases, and 11 bases lay between the germline ends. CDR1 is LGHNA, CDR2 YNFKEQ, per germline. The CDR3, as DNA: TGTGCCAGCAGCCAAGAATCCGGTTCGCCCGGGGAGCTGTTTTTT. Protein: CASSQESGSPGELFF.

At least ten counts were recorded for this clonotype. The V gene is TRBV28, the J gene TRBJ2-3; D call uncertain. V lost 5 bases and J 0 bases, leaving 9 bases between the germline ends. CDR1 and CDR2 (germline): MDHEN, SYDVKM. The CDR3 loop spans 14 amino acids. CDR3 DNA sequence: TGTGCCAGCAGTCAGCCCTCTAGCACAGATACGCAGTATTTT. Translated: CASSQPSSTDTQYF.

This clonotype was seen at least ten times. The chain links TRBV5-6 to TRBJ2-2; no reliable D call. This CDR3 has 14 amino acids. Germline CDR1 reads SGHDT; CDR2 reads YYEEEE. The V end lost 0 bases, the J end lost 4 bases, and 7 bases lay between the germline ends. CDR3 region: CASSLELSTGELFF. Here the CDR3 DNA reads TGTGCCAGCAGCTTGGAACTCTCCACCGGGGAGCTGTTTTTT.

This chain joins TRBV5-1 and TRBJ2-5; the match to TRBD2 covers 7 bases. CDR3 length equals 14 residues. V was clipped by 2 bases and J by 5 bases; unmatched bases: 6. CDR1 and CDR2 from the germline V gene are SGHRS and YFSETQ. CDR3 residues: CASSFKRDGETQYF. The DNA of the CDR3 is TGCGCCAGCAGCTTCAAGCGGGATGGGGAGACCCAGTACTTC.

This clonotype was recorded many times. The V gene is TRBV7-2, the J gene TRBJ2-1, with 7 bases fitting TRBD2. The V gene end was trimmed by 4 bases and the J gene end by 3 bases; junction bases not matched to a gene: 6. The CDR3 covers 15 residues. CDR1 is SGHTA and CDR2 is FQGNSA in the germline V gene. DNA for the CDR3: TGTGCCAGCAGCTGGTCGGGAGGAGGCTACAATGAGCAGTTCTTC. This codes for CASSWSGGGYNEQFF.

This clonotype was detected ten times or more. The chain combines TRBV30 with TRBJ1-5, with 10 nucleotides matching TRBD1. The CDR3 runs to 14 residues. The germline V gene encodes CDR1 GTSNPN and CDR2 SVGIG (reference sequence). With V trimmed by 2 bases and J by 9 bases, 7 bases remained unmatched. Written as DNA, the CDR3 is TGTGCCTGGAGTTACGACAGGGGGCGGGTGCCCCAGCATTTT. This sequence encodes CAWSYDRGRVPQHF.

In this sample, this clonotype turned up many times. The V call is TRBV28, the J call TRBJ2-3, with D possibly matching TRBD2 (6 bases). Between the trimmed V and J ends, which lost 3 bases and 6 bases, there was a span of 19 bases. The CDR3 has 16 residues. Germline V gene data show CDR1 as MDHEN and CDR2 as SYDVKM. CDR3 amino acids: CASSFNYDGSRDTQYF. CDR3 DNA: TGTGCCAGCAGTTTTAATTACGACGGGAGTAGGGATACGCAGTATTTT.

This chain connects TRBV9 to TRBJ2-7; the D gene is possibly TRBD1 (5 bases). Germline values: CDR1 SGDLS, CDR2 YYNGEE. Trimming took 0 bases from V and 3 from J, leaving 13 bases between them. The CDR3 spans 15 residues. The CDR3 sequence: CASSVDTGPNYEQYF. CDR3 nucleotide sequence: TGTGCCAGCAGCGTAGACACAGGCCCTAACTACGAGCAGTACTTC.